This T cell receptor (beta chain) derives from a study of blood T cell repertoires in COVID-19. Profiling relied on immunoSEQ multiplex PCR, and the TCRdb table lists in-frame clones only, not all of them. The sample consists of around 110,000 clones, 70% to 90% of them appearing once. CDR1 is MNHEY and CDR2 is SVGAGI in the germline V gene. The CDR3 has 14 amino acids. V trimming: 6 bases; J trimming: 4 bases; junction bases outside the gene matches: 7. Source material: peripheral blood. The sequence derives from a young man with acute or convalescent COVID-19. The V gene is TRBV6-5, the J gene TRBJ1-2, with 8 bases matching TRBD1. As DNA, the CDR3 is TGTGCCAGCAGAGACAGGGGACCCTTCTATGGCTACACCTTC. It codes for CASRDRGPFYGYTF.